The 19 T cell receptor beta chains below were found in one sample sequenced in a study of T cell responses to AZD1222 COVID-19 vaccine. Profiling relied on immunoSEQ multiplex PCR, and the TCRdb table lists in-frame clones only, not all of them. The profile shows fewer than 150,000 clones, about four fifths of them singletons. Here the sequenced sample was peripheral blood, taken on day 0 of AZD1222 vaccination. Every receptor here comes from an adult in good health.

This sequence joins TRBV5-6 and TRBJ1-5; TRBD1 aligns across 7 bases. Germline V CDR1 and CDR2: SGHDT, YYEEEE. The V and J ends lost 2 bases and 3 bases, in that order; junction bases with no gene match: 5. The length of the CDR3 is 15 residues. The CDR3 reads CASSFRGQPNQPQHF. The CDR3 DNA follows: TGTGCCAGCAGCTTTCGGGGACAGCCCAATCAGCCCCAGCATTTT. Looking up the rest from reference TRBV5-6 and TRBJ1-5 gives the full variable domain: DAGVTQSPTHLIKTRGQQVTLRCSPKSGHDTVSWYQQALGQGPQFIFQYYEEEERQRGNFPDRFSGHQFPNYSSELNVNALLLGDSALYLCASSFRGQPNQPQHFGDGTRLSIL.

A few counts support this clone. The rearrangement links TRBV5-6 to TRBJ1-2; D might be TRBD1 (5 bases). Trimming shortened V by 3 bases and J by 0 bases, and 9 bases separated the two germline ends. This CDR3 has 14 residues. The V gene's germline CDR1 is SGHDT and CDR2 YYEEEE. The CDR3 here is CASSWTSANYGYTF. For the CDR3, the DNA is TGTGCCAGCAGCTGGACAAGTGCTAACTATGGCTACACCTTC.

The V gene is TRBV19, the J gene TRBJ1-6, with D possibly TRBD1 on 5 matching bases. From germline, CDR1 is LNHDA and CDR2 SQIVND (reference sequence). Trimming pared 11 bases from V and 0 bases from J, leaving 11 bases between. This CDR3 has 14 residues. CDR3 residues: CAAGPSSYNSPLHF. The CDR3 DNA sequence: TGTGCCGCGGGACCGAGCTCCTATAATTCACCCCTCCACTTT.

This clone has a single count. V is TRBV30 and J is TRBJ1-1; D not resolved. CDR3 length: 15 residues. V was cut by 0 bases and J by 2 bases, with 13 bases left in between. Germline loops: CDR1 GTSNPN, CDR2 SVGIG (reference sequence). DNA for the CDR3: TGTGCCTGGAGTGTAGATGGAAATTTTAACACTGAAGCTTTCTTT. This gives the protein CAWSVDGNFNTEAFF.

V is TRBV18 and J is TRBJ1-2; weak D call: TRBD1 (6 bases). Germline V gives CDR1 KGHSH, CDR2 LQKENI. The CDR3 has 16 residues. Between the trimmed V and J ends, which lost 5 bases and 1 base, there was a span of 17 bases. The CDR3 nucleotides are TGTGCCAGCTCATCCTTACAGGGAAGTAGTAACTATGGCTACACCTTC. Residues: CASSSLQGSSNYGYTF.

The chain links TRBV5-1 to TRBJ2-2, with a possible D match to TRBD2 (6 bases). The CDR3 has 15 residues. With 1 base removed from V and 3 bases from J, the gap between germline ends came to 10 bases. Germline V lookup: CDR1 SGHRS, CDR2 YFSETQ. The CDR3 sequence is CASSLSSVDTGELFF. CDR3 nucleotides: TGCGCCAGCAGCTTGTCTAGCGTGGACACCGGGGAGCTGTTTTTT.

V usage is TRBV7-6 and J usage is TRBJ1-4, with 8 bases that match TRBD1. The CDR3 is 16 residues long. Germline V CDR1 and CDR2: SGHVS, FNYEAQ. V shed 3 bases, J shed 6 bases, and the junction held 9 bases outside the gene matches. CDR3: CASSLGTGRPYEKLFF. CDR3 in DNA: TGTGCCAGCAGCTTGGGGACAGGTCGACCGTATGAAAAACTGTTTTTT.

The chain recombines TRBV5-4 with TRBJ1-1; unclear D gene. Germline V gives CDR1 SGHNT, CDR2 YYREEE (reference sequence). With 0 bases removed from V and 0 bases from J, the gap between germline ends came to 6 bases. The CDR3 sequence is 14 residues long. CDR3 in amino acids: CASSLDGLNTEAFF. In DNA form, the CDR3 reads TGTGCCAGCAGCTTGGACGGACTGAACACTGAAGCTTTCTTT.

The CDR3 here is CASSFVAGEQFF. The CDR3 DNA reads TGTGCCAGCAGTTTCGTAGCGGGGGAGCAGTTCTTC. The chain couples TRBV27 to TRBJ2-1; 8 bases line up with TRBD2. With V trimmed by 3 bases and J by 10 bases, 2 bases remained unmatched. The CDR3 is 12 residues long. From germline, CDR1 is MNHEY and CDR2 SMNVEV (reference sequence).

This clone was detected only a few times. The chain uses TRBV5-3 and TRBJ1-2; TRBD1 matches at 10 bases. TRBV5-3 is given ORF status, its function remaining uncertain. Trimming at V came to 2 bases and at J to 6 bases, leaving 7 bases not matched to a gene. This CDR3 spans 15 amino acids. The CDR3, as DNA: TGTGCCAGAAGCTTTCGGCGGGACAGGGGACATGGCTACACCTTC. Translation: CARSFRRDRGHGYTF.

CDR3 DNA sequence: TGTGCCAGCACGGGGGGCGCGAGCTATGGCTACACCTTC. Its protein product is CASTGGASYGYTF. This chain connects TRBV5-5 to TRBJ1-2; weak D call: TRBD1 (6 bases). CDR3 length equals 13 residues. V was pared by 6 bases and J by 4 bases, with 13 bases between. CDR1 is SGHKS and CDR2 is YYEKEE in the germline V gene (reference sequence). Based on the CDR3 plus reference TRBV5-5 and TRBJ1-2, the full variable domain is DAGVTQSPTHLIKTRGQQVTLRCSPISGHKSVSWYQQVLGQGPQFIFQYYEKEERGRGNFPDRFSARQFPNYSSELNVNALLLGDSALYLCASTGGASYGYTFGSGTRLTVV.

As DNA, the CDR3 is TGTGCCAGCAGCTTGACAGGGGGGAACACTGAAGCTTTCTTT. Its protein is CASSLTGGNTEAFF. This chain connects TRBV11-2 to TRBJ1-1, with 9 nucleotides matching TRBD1. The CDR3 sequence is 14 residues long. The junction had 0 bases not matched to a gene; V was cut back by 3 bases and J by 1 base. Germline V gene data show CDR1 as SGHAT and CDR2 as FQNNGV.

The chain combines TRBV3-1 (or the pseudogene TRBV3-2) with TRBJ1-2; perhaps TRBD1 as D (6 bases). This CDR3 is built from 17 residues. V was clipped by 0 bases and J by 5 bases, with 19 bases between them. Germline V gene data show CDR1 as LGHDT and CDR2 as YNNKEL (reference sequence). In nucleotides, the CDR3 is TGTGCCAGCAGCCAAGATTGGGCAGGGGAGAGTCGGTATGGCTACACCTTC. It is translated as CASSQDWAGESRYGYTF.

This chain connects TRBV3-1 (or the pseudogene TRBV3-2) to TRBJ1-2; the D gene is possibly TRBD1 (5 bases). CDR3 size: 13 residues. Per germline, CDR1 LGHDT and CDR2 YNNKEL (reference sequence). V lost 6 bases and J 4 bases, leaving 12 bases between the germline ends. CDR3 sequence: CASSPRVGYGYTF. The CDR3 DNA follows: TGTGCCAGCAGTCCCAGGGTGGGCTATGGCTACACCTTC.

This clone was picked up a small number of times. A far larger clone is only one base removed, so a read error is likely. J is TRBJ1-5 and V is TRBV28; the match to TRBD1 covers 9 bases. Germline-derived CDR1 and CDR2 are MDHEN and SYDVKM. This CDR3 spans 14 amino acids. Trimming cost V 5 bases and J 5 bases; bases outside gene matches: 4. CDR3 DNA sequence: TGTGCCAGCAGTCCCTGGACAGGGGATCAGCCCCAGCATTTT. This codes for CASSPWTGDQPQHF. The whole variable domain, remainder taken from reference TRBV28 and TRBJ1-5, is DVKVTQSSRYLVKRTGEKVFLECVQDMDHENMFWYRQDPGLGLRLIYFSYDVKMKEKGDIPEGYSVSREKKERFSLILESASTNQTSMYLCASSPWTGDQPQHFGDGTRLSIL.

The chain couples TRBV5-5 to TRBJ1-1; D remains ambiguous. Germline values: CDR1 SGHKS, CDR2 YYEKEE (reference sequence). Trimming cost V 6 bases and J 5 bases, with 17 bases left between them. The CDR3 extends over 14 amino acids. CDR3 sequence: CASILNGVRTEAFF. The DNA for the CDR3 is TGTGCCAGCATCCTAAATGGGGTAAGGACTGAAGCTTTCTTT. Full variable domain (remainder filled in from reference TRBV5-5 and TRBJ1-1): DAGVTQSPTHLIKTRGQQVTLRCSPISGHKSVSWYQQVLGQGPQFIFQYYEKEERGRGNFPDRFSARQFPNYSSELNVNALLLGDSALYLCASILNGVRTEAFFGQGTRLTVV.

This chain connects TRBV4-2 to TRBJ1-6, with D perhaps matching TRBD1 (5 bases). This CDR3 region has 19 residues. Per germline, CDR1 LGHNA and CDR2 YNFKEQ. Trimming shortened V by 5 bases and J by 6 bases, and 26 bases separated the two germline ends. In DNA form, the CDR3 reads TGTGCCAGCAGCGCCTCCTCAACCGGGACCGCAGGCCGTAATTCACCCCTCCACTTT. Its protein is CASSASSTGTAGRNSPLHF.

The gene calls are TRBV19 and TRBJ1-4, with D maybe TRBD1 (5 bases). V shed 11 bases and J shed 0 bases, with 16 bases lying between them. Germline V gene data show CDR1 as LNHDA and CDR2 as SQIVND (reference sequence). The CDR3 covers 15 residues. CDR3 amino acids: CASSGLGATNEKLFF. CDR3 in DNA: TGTGCCTCATCGGGGCTGGGAGCAACTAATGAAAAACTGTTTTTT.

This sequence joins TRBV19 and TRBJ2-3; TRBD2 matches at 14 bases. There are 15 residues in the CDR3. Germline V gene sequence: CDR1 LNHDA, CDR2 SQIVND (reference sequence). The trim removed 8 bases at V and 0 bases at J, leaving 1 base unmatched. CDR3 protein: CASRTSGGSTDTQYF. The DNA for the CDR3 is TGTGCCAGTCGGACTAGCGGGGGGAGCACAGATACGCAGTATTTT.